The next 18 T cell receptor beta chains were all read from a single sample in a study of blood T cell repertoires in COVID-19 (dated by TCRdb to 2018 to 2021). Libraries came from the immunoSEQ multiplex PCR assay. TCRdb stores this immuneACCESS table with in-frame sequences only. Part of the clones is absent; in the studies checked, under half of the shortfall reflects unresolved V genes, and no reason is known for the rest. Counted in this sample were some 90,000 clones; roughly 89% of them appeared once. The top ten clonotypes cover more than 4.5% of the sample. Specimen: peripheral blood. These receptors were collected from a woman older than 75 with active COVID-19.

V is TRBV28 and J is TRBJ2-7; possibly TRBD1 for D (6 bases). The CDR3 spans 14 residues. CDR1 MDHEN and CDR2 SYDVKM come from the germline V gene. V lost 4 bases to trimming and J lost 3 bases, with 13 bases between them. The CDR3 nucleotides are TGTGCCAGCAGTTATGGGGGCCGGGACTACGAGCAGTACTTC. It yields the protein CASSYGGRDYEQYF.

V gene TRBV7-8 combines with J gene TRBJ2-2, with a weak D call TRBD2 (6 bases). V was pared by 3 bases and J by 9 bases, with 17 bases between. CDR1 is SGHVS and CDR2 is FQNEAQ in the germline V gene. The CDR3 contains 15 residues. CDR3: CASSLDLAGPRELFF. CDR3 coding DNA: TGTGCCAGCAGCTTGGATTTGGCGGGACCCCGGGAGCTGTTTTTT.

The J gene is TRBJ2-3, the V gene TRBV5-1; D possibly corresponds to TRBD2 (5 bases). There are 13 residues in the CDR3. CDR1 and CDR2 (germline): SGHRS, YFSETQ. The V gene lost 2 bases and the J gene lost 4 bases, with 8 bases spanning the gap. This CDR3 is CASSFPGADTQYF. CDR3 DNA sequence: TGCGCCAGCAGCTTCCCCGGGGCAGATACGCAGTATTTT.

The chain has TRBV23-1 and TRBJ1-1; D not certain. TRBV23-1 has ORF status, its function being uncertain. Trimming shortened V by 8 bases and J by 11 bases, and 12 bases separated the two germline ends. This CDR3 region has 10 residues. Here the CDR3 DNA reads TGCGCCAGCGGGCCCGGAGGGGCTTTCTTT. Encoded protein: CASGPGGAFF.

This clone came up a few times. This chain links TRBV3-1 (or the pseudogene TRBV3-2) with TRBJ2-7, with 11 bases identical to TRBD1. V dropped 4 bases and J dropped 3; count of bases not matched to a gene: 11. CDR1 and CDR2 from the germline V gene are LGHDT and YNNKEL (reference sequence). The CDR3 has 17 residues. The CDR3 nucleotides are TGTGCCAGCAGCCGCCCTAGGACAGGGGGCGACTTCTACGAGCAGTACTTC. Amino acid sequence: CASSRPRTGGDFYEQYF.

V is TRBV7-3 and J is TRBJ2-3; the match to TRBD2 covers 7 bases. Germline V lookup: CDR1 SGHTA, CDR2 FQGTGA. The CDR3 is 16 amino acids. Germline trimming cut 2 bases from V and 1 base from J; bases unmatched to any gene: 6. The CDR3 bases are TGTGCCAGCAGCTTAGACGCAGGGAGGGGCACAGATACGCAGTATTTT. Its translation: CASSLDAGRGTDTQYF. Looking up the rest from reference TRBV7-3 and TRBJ2-3 gives the full variable domain: GAGVSQTPSNKVTEKGKYVELRCDPISGHTALYWYRQSLGQGPEFLIYFQGTGAADDSGLPNDRFFAVRPEGSVSTLKIQRTERGDSAVYLCASSLDAGRGTDTQYFGPGTRLTVL.

This clone was picked up a small number of times. The gene calls are TRBV12-3 or TRBV12-4 and TRBJ1-4, with 8 bases fitting TRBD1. Trimming removed 5 bases from V and 8 bases from J; junction bases left unmatched: 1. The CDR3 has 12 amino acids. The CDR3 reads CASSRTGEKLFF. The CDR3 nucleotides are TGTGCCAGCAGTCGGACAGGGGAAAAACTGTTTTTT.

The genes are TRBV19 and TRBJ2-6; perhaps TRBD1 as D (6 bases). This CDR3 contains 15 residues. Germline CDR1 LNHDA, CDR2 SQIVND (reference sequence). V lost 6 bases to trimming and J lost 1 base, with 10 bases between them. The CDR3 spells CASSKGGSGANVLTF. As DNA, the CDR3 is TGTGCCAGTAGCAAAGGGGGTTCTGGGGCCAACGTCCTGACTTTC. Full variable domain (rest looked up from reference TRBV19 and TRBJ2-6): DGGITQSPKYLFRKEGQNVTLSCEQNLNHDAMYWYRQDPGQGLRLIYYSQIVNDFQKGDIAEGYSVSREKKESFPLTVTSAQKNPTAFYLCASSKGGSGANVLTFGAGSRLTVL.

This clone is a singleton in its sample. This sequence joins TRBV5-6 and TRBJ2-7; D might be TRBD1 (6 bases). The CDR3 has 16 residues. CDR1 is SGHDT, CDR2 YYEEEE, per germline. The ends were cut back, 1 base at V and 2 bases at J, with 16 bases in the middle. This CDR3 is CASSLFGGIFTYEQYF. Written as DNA, the CDR3 is TGTGCCAGCAGCTTGTTTGGGGGCATCTTTACCTACGAGCAGTACTTC.

V gene TRBV24-1 combines with J gene TRBJ1-5; 9 bases map to TRBD1. Trimming removed 4 bases from V and 2 bases from J; junction bases left unmatched: 5. This CDR3 has 16 residues. The germline V gene has CDR1 KGHDR and CDR2 SFDVKD. The CDR3 DNA follows: TGTGCCACCAGTGACGGGACAGGGATCCGCAATCAGCCCCAGCATTTT. Translated, it gives CATSDGTGIRNQPQHF.

CDR3 loop: CASSYSRETGRYNEQFF. Written as DNA, the CDR3 is TGTGCCAGCAGTTACTCGAGGGAGACAGGGAGATACAATGAGCAGTTCTTC. This chain connects TRBV6-2 or TRBV6-3 to TRBJ2-1; 7 bases line up with TRBD1. Trimming at V came to 0 bases and at J to 4 bases, leaving 9 bases not matched to a gene. The CDR3 contains 17 residues. Germline V CDR1 and CDR2: MNHEY, SVGEGT.

This chain uses TRBV10-2 with TRBJ2-7; 9 positions agree with TRBD1. The CDR3 is made up of 14 amino acids. J was trimmed by 4 bases and V by 6 bases; bases with no gene match: 7. CDR1 and CDR2 (germline): WSHSY, SAAADI. CDR3 protein: CASRGTGMGYEQYF. CDR3 in DNA: TGCGCCAGCAGAGGGACAGGGATGGGTTACGAGCAGTACTTC.

CDR3 bases: TGTGCCAGCAGAAAATTGGACAGGGAGTATGGCTATGGCTACACCTTC. It translates to CASRKLDREYGYGYTF. The chain combines TRBV27 with TRBJ1-2; 8 bases agree with TRBD1. Per germline, CDR1 MNHEY and CDR2 SMNVEV (reference sequence). V gave up 6 bases and J gave up 4 bases; unmatched junction bases: 13. The CDR3 extends over 16 amino acids.

The chain is built from TRBV6-5 and TRBJ2-2; maybe TRBD1 (6 bases). The CDR3 totals 14 residues. The ends were cut back, 8 bases at V and 3 bases at J, with 13 bases in the middle. Germline lookup yields CDR1 MNHEY and CDR2 SVGAGI. DNA for the CDR3: TGTGCCAGCTGGCTAGGGGGATACACCGGGGAGCTGTTTTTT. Amino acid sequence: CASWLGGYTGELFF.

V gene TRBV13 combines with J gene TRBJ2-3; 8 bases map to TRBD2. Germline CDR1 PRHDT, CDR2 FYEKMQ (reference sequence). V dropped 8 bases and J dropped 4; count of bases not matched to a gene: 26. The CDR3 contains 20 residues. CDR3: CASGPSTVASGSLRADTQYF. The CDR3 DNA reads as TGTGCCAGCGGCCCCTCGACAGTGGCTAGCGGGTCCCTTAGAGCAGATACGCAGTATTTT.

The gene calls are TRBV3-1 (or the pseudogene TRBV3-2) and TRBJ1-4; D is unclear. Germline V CDR1 and CDR2: LGHDT, YNNKEL (reference sequence). The V and J ends lost 2 bases and 7 bases respectively, with 8 bases between them. The CDR3 loop spans 13 amino acids. CDR3 DNA: TGTGCCAGCAGCCAAACCCGGGTTGAAAAACTGTTTTTT. It codes for CASSQTRVEKLFF.

This clone has just one count. The CDR3 DNA is TGCGCCAGCACGGACAGGTATAATTCACCCCTCCACTTT. It specifies CASTDRYNSPLHF. V is TRBV5-1 and J is TRBJ1-6, with 7 bases matching TRBD1. Per germline, CDR1 SGHRS and CDR2 YFSETQ. There are 13 residues in the CDR3. After removal of 6 bases from V and 4 bases from J, the junction contained 1 base not matched to a gene.

The rearrangement uses TRBV28 and TRBJ1-3; no clear D. Germline assignment: CDR1 MDHEN and CDR2 SYDVKM. V was cut by 2 bases and J by 0 bases, with 8 bases left in between. The CDR3 is 15 amino acids. CDR3 coding DNA: TGTGCCAGCAGTTTAGAGGGCCTCTCTGGAAACACCATATATTTT. This gives the protein CASSLEGLSGNTIYF.